This TCR beta chain was retrieved from a study of T-cell reconstitution after alpha-beta-depleted transplantation in children (dated by TCRdb to 2016 to 2018). Turning to the overall study: The study quantitatively tracked T-cell immune reconstitution after TCRalphabeta/CD19-depleted allogeneic hematopoietic cell transplantation in children using TCR repertoire profiling.

Details on this clonotype: This clone's antigen is unknown. No quality values exist for individual bases; no much larger clone is one base distant.

The V and J ends are trimmed by 2 bases and 0 bases, leaving 11 bases between them. Including the terminal cysteine and phenylalanine, the CDR3 comprises 16 residues. Only CDR3 DNA remains: 48 bases, in frame from the first base. The germline V gene provides CDR1 SGHDT and CDR2 YYEEEE. Library preparation employed PCR. The sequencer was an Illumina HiSeq 2500. Molecular barcoding was employed in the preparation of TCR libraries, with unique molecular identifiers being used to normalize TCRbeta repertoire quantification. Clones were called with MiXCR by TCRdb after fastp trimmed the public reads at Q25, and only in-frame beta chains were retained. Identical CDR3 proteins give one entry, which carries the most common genes and DNA. The sample data list approximately 400,000 distinct CDR3 sequences, and approximately 10% of these were observed just once. About 5% of the sample is in the top ten clones.

The sequencing here drew on PBMCs from the stem cell graft donor, taken from the stem cell graft. The rearranged segments are TRBV5-6 and TRBJ1-4; a confident D gene designation cannot be given. The sequence was obtained from a human donor who donated a stem cell graft to a child with acute myeloid leukemia. The sequence in DNA is TGTGCCAGCAGCTTTACGACGGGGACAACTAATGAAAAACTGTTTTTT. Its translation is CASSFTTGTTNEKLFF.